This T cell receptor beta chain was sequenced during a study of technical replicates of blood from a handful of donors. This CDR3 is built from 14 residues. V was clipped by 2 bases and J by 0 bases, with 7 bases between them. CDR1 and CDR2 from the germline V gene are MNHEY and SMNVEV (reference sequence). Repertoires were generated with immunoSEQ multiplex PCR, while TCRdb's copy carries only in-frame clones and drops some. The sample consists of 80,000 or so clones, more than 95% of them appearing once. Source material: T cells isolated from PBMCs. This TCR was recovered from a human donor in good health. The chain uses TRBV27 and TRBJ1-1; a weak D match, TRBD1 (5 bases). The CDR3 coding sequence is TGTGCCAGCAGTTTAGCAGGGATGAACACTGAAGCTTTCTTT. Its translation is CASSLAGMNTEAFF.